Described below is a single T cell receptor (beta chain) sequence and its context. What antigen it recognizes has not been identified. The input lacks base qualities; no much larger clone sits a single base away. CDR1 MNHEY and CDR2 SVGAGI were looked up in the germline V gene. V lost 5 bases and J lost 6 bases; the stretch between them is 13 bases long. The CDR3 has 14 amino acids, counting the end cysteine and phenylalanine. Only the CDR3 DNA stays, 42 bases, in frame from base 1. Roughly 550 nanograms of biopsy DNA per sample were submitted for commercial TCRB immunosequencing. A two-step, amplification bias-controlled multiplex PCR was used by Adaptive Biotechnology to amplify CDR3 regions from genomic DNA. Primers for every V and J gene segment were used in the first PCR, and barcodes and Illumina adapters were added in the second PCR. CDR3 libraries were sequenced on an Illumina instrument. Turning to the authors' computational methods: Analysis combined the vendor-provided pipelines with custom analysis of raw data in R/Bioconductor under R version 3.3.0. Clonality, which ranges from 0 to 1, was calculated as the inverse of the normalised Shannon entropy across all productive clones. The repertoire share taken up by the top 100 clones defined high-frequency clones, and only clones that passed a 95% confidence test were kept. The Simpson index measured repertoire diversity, and the Morisita-Horn index measured overlap between samples. TCRdb obtained this table from immuneACCESS and retained in-frame rearrangements with V and J assigned. These tables miss some clones; where compared with another copy, unresolved V genes account for less than half of the shortfall, and the remainder is unexplained. V and J calls and clone size follow that table, whereas D and trimming were derived from the DNA. This sample lists 10,000 to 15,000 clones; around 78% were detected once. 4.5% to 5.5% of the sample rests with the top ten.

Eligible patients were adults with ileal or ileocolonic Crohn's disease who had an indication for ileocolonic resection. Whole ileal mucosal biopsies were kept frozen at -80 degrees C prior to DNA extraction. Genomic DNA was isolated from frozen whole biopsies using a TRizol-based method, and the DNA was quantified with a NanoDrop 2000 spectrophotometer. The data were taken from a study of T cell repertoires in ileal Crohn's disease (dated by TCRdb to between 2018 and 2021). For the study in its entirety: Median disease duration was about eight years, and 35% to 40% of patients were identified as active smokers at the time of surgery. A total of roughly 150 mucosal samples from about 57 patients were sequenced, collected from several sites on the surgical specimen as well as at postoperative endoscopy. A prospective multicentre cohort supplied the roughly 57 Crohn's disease patients whose TCR repertoires were analysed. Postoperative therapy was given to about half of the patients, with thiopurines administered to more than 10 patients and anti-TNF agents administered to more than 15 patients. Every patient underwent surgery because of a complication, which was stricturing disease in about 60% and penetrating disease in around 39%. A Rutgeerts score above i0 was used to define endoscopic postoperative recurrence. The study was conducted in parallel with a multicentre cohort built to find predictors of early endoscopic recurrence after ileocolonic resection.

General conclusions and limits of the study: Compared with non-smokers, patients who were active smokers at surgery showed a significantly higher proportion of clonal expansions (25.9% vs 17.9%, p=0.02). Higher percentages of high-frequency clones at the time of surgery were linked to endoscopic recurrence, and every patient with clonality above 26.8% (18/57) had recurrence. More high-frequency clones were carried by sorted CD8 T cells than by CD4 T cells, suggesting that mucosal expansions were mainly CD8. Only a subgroup of patients, of unstated size, had mucosal CD4 and CD8 T cells sorted and sequenced.

The sample comprised ileal tissue. This receptor chain uses TRBV6-5 and TRBJ2-2; the D gene is perhaps TRBD1, from 6 matching bases. This TCR was recovered from an adult with Crohn's disease. The DNA sequence is given as TGTGCCAGCAGTCCCACAGGGATCGCCGGGGAGCTGTTTTTT. Its protein reads: CASSPTGIAGELFF.